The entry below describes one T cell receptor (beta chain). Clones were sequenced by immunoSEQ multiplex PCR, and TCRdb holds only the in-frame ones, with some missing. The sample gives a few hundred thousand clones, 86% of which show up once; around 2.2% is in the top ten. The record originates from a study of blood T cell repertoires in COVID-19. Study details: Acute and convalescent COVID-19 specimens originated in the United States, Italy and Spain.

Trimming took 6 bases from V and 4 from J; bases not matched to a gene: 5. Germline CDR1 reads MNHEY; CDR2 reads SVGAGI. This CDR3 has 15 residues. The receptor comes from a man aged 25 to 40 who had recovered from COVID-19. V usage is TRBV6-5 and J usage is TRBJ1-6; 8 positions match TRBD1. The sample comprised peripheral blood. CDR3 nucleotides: TGTGCCAGCAGCACGGACAGGGAGTATAATTCACCCCTCCACTTT. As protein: CASSTDREYNSPLHF.